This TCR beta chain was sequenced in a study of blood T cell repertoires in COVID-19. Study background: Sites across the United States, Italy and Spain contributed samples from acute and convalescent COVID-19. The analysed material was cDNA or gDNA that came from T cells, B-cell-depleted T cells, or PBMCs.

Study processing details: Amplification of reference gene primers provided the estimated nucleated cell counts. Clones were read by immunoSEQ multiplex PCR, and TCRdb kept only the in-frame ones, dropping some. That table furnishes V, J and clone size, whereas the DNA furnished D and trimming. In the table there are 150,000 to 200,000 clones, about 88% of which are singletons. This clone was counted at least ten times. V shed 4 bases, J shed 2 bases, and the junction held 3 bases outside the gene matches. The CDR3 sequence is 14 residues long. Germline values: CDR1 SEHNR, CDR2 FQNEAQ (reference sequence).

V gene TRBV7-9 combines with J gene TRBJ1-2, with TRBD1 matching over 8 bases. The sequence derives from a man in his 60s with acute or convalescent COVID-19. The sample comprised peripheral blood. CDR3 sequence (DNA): TGTGCCAGCAGCTGGGGACAGGCAAACTATGGCTACACCTTC. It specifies CASSWGQANYGYTF.